This T cell receptor beta chain was sequenced for a study of vaccination and CD4 T cells after COVID-19. Treatment specified: approximately 10-day PBMC culture with coronavirus spike peptide pools or control peptides (ViraFEST assay). CD4+ T cells that came from the unexposed donor were collected before the COVID-19 pandemic (2011-2018). TCR sequencing followed the expansion of antigen-specific T cells with peptide pools in ViraFEST. Every well contained approximately 2 million PBMCs, which were grown with approximately 9 IU/ml IL-2 and 10 ug/ml peptide pools. Half of the medium was exchanged for fresh IL-2 medium, first on day 3 and then on day 7. Germline V gene lookup returns CDR1 LNHDA and CDR2 SQIVND (reference sequence). V was clipped by 5 bases and J by 6 bases; unmatched bases: 3. CDR3 length equals 13 residues. With regard to this clonotype: Its antigen is currently unknown.

Study-wide results and caveats: Relatively few convalescent patients were studied; early post-infection timepoints were not included.

Sequencing of DNA taken from cultured CD4+ T cells relied on the Oncomine TCR Beta short-read assay. Cultures of CD4+ T cells served as the source for extracting genomic DNA. TCRdb reprocessed the PCR reads via MiXCR and lists one record per CDR3 protein. The sample carries fewer than 8,000 distinct CDR3 sequences, more than 25% recorded once. The chain joins TRBV19 to TRBJ2-1, with TRBD2 matching over 8 bases. Sequencing was carried out using CD4+ T cells from blood, cultured in vitro. This TCR was recovered from a human donor in good health. The CDR3 sequence is CASSPSGSNEQFF. CDR3 sequence (DNA): TGTGCCAGTAGTCCCAGCGGGAGCAATGAGCAGTTCTTC.